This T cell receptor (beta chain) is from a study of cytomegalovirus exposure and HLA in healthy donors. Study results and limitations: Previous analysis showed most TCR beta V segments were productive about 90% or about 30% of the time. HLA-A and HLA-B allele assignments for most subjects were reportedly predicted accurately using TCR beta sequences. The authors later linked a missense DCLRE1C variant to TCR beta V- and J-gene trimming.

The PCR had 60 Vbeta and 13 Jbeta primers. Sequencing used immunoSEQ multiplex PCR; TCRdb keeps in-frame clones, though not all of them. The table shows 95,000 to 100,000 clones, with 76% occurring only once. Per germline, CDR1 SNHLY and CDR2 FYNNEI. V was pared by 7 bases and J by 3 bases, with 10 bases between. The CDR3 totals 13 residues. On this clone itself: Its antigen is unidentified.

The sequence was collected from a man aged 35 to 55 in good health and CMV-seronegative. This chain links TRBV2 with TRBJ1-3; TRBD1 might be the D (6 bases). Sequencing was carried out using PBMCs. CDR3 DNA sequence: TGTGCCAGCAACCGGGACATTGGAAACACCATATATTTT. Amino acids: CASNRDIGNTIYF.